The rows below give T cell receptor beta chains drawn from one sample of a study of post-analysis software for immune sequencing data. TCRdb processed the PCR reads anew with MiXCR; each CDR3 protein has one entry. Here the sample spans approximately 570,000 distinct CDR3 sequences, 44% being singletons. The sequencing input was blood. These receptors were obtained from a girl aged 10-17 years with multiple sclerosis. Each CDR3 is given with its conserved first and last residue. The D gene is left open where the match is weak. Clone sizes are given selectively: once, few, many, or a class where the clone is expanded.

>TRBV29-1|14|TRBD1|TRBJ2-3|few
CSVREQGATDTQYF
TGCAGCGTTCGGGAACAGGGGGCAACAGATACGCAGTATTTT
>TRBV29-1|13|TRBD1|TRBJ1-2|-
CSGGLQGDYGYTF
TGCAGCGGCGGACTCCAGGGGGACTATGGCTACACCTTC
>TRBV7-6|16|TRBD1|TRBJ2-1|-
CASSLAAGGSYNEQFF
TGTGCCAGCAGCTTAGCCGCAGGGGGCTCCTACAATGAGCAGTTCTTC
>TRBV4-3|13|-|TRBJ2-1|-
CASSPTGHNEQFF
TGCGCCAGCAGCCCAACGGGACACAATGAGCAGTTCTTC
>TRBV6-5|15|TRBD1|TRBJ1-1|-
CASSTGQGAWTEAFF
TGTGCCAGCAGTACCGGACAGGGGGCTTGGACTGAAGCTTTCTTT
>TRBV10-3|15|-|TRBJ2-3|-
CAISVGRTSPDTRYF
TGTGCCATCAGTGTCGGGAGAACTAGCCCAGATACGCGGTATTTT
>TRBV5-5|14|-|TRBJ1-2|many
CASSLDAGNYGYTF
TGTGCCAGCAGCTTGGATGCAGGGAACTATGGCTACACCTTC
>TRBV11-2|17|-|TRBJ2-3|few
CASSLVYGGDFTDTQYF
TGTGCCAGCAGCTTAGTATACGGCGGGGATTTCACAGATACGCAGTATTTT
>TRBV4-2|15|-|TRBJ2-7|few
CASSQAGGLSYEQYF
TGTGCCAGCAGCCAAGCTGGGGGTCTTTCCTACGAGCAGTACTTC
>TRBV7-9|14|-|TRBJ1-4|-
CASSRRGGNEKLFF
TGTGCCAGCAGCCGTAGAGGAGGAAATGAAAAACTGTTTTTT
>TRBV12-3/TRBV12-4|15|TRBD1|TRBJ2-3|once
CASSLGTGITDTQYF
TGTGCCAGCAGTTTGGGGACAGGGATCACAGATACGCAGTATTTT
>TRBV7-2|13|TRBD1|TRBJ2-1|once
CASSLDSGTGAFF
TGTGCCAGCAGCTTAGACTCCGGGACAGGGGCGTTCTTC
>TRBV12-3/TRBV12-4|14|TRBD2|TRBJ2-5|-
CASSPWGGVETQYF
TGTGCCAGCAGTCCCTGGGGGGGAGTAGAGACCCAGTACTTC
>TRBV3-1|14|-|TRBJ2-7|-
CASSGGTALTEQYF
TGTGCCAGCAGCGGGGGGACGGCTTTGACGGAGCAGTACTTC
>TRBV4-1|16|-|TRBJ2-1|-
CASSRVRGYSYNEQFF
TGCGCCAGCAGCCGAGTCAGGGGTTATTCCTACAATGAGCAGTTCTTC
>TRBV5-1|14|-|TRBJ1-5|-
CAGSLSGINQPQHF
TGCGCCGGCAGCTTGTCAGGGATCAATCAGCCCCAGCATTTT
>TRBV20-1|15|TRBD2|TRBJ2-7|-
CSARGLAGGLYEQYF
TGCAGTGCTAGAGGACTAGCGGGAGGACTCTACGAGCAGTACTTT